These T cell receptor beta chains were read from a single sample in a study of T-cell memory formation after mild COVID-19. TCRdb independently ran MiXCR on the 5' RACE reads; one entry per CDR3 protein. The sample holds 410,000 or so distinct CDR3 sequences, about a quarter seen once. Input material: PBMCs or a T cell subset sorted from them (not recorded which). The receptors here all came from an adult woman who had mild COVID-19 (a few samples of this study predate the infection). Cell type and time point are not known. The CDR3 runs from the conserved cysteine through the conserved F or W. A D gene is named only where the DNA matches it firmly. Clone size appears in some rows only: once, few, many, or a class for an expanded clone.

TRBV3-1	few	TRBJ1-2	-	CASSQAWGGHGYTF	TGTGCCAGCAGCCAAGCCTGGGGAGGGCATGGCTACACCTTC
TRBV18	-	TRBJ2-4	TRBD1	CASSETGTGQEDIQYF	TGTGCCAGCTCAGAGACCGGGACAGGGCAGGAGGACATTCAGTACTTC
TRBV20-1	-	TRBJ1-2	-	CSVLGTARVYGYTF	TGCAGTGTCCTAGGGACCGCCAGGGTCTATGGCTACACCTTC
TRBV11-2	few	TRBJ1-4	-	CASSLDREADYTATNEKLFF	TGTGCCAGCAGCTTAGATAGGGAGGCGGATTACACTGCAACTAATGAAAAACTGTTTTTT
TRBV6-6	-	TRBJ2-7	-	CASTSAGTDYEQYF	TGTGCCAGCACCTCCGCCGGCACTGACTACGAGCAGTACTTC
TRBV24-1	few	TRBJ2-3	TRBD2	CATSDLLAGGPDTQYF	TGTGCCACCAGTGATTTACTAGCGGGGGGGCCTGATACGCAGTATTTT
TRBV20-1	-	TRBJ2-5	-	CSAGRTSGVQETQYF	TGCAGTGCTGGCCGAACCTCAGGGGTCCAAGAGACCCAGTACTTC
TRBV7-9	-	TRBJ1-4	-	CASSATGTVNEKLFF	TGTGCCAGCAGCGCAACCGGGACGGTGAATGAAAAACTGTTTTTT
TRBV18	-	TRBJ2-1	-	CASSQSLTGDNEQFF	TGTGCCAGCTCACAATCCCTTACGGGAGATAATGAGCAGTTCTTC
TRBV5-6	many	TRBJ2-2	-	CASSPSGLIAGELFF	TGTGCCAGCAGCCCGTCGGGACTGATCGCCGGGGAGCTGTTTTTT
TRBV12-3/TRBV12-4	-	TRBJ2-5	TRBD1	CASSLAQGSHQETQYF	TGTGCCAGCAGTTTAGCACAGGGGAGCCACCAAGAGACCCAGTACTTC
TRBV13	-	TRBJ2-4	-	CASSFPAGKNIQYF	TGTGCCAGCAGCTTCCCAGCCGGGAAAAACATTCAGTACTTC
TRBV5-4	-	TRBJ2-1	TRBD1	CASSGETGSWNEQFF	TGTGCCAGCAGTGGAGAGACAGGGTCCTGGAATGAGCAGTTCTTC
TRBV12-3/TRBV12-4	few	TRBJ1-1	-	CASSRVGRNTEAFF	TGTGCCAGCAGTCGCGTGGGACGGAACACTGAAGCTTTCTTT
TRBV7-9	few	TRBJ2-7	TRBD1	CASSPSGQTYEQYF	TGTGCCAGCAGCCCCTCGGGACAGACCTACGAGCAGTACTTC
TRBV12-3/TRBV12-4	-	TRBJ2-3	TRBD2	CASSPGLAQSTDTQYF	TGTGCCAGCAGTCCGGGACTAGCTCAAAGCACAGATACGCAGTATTTT
TRBV20-1	-	TRBJ2-3	-	CSARTTYEGDTQYF	TGCAGTGCCCGGACTACCTACGAGGGAGATACGCAGTATTTT
TRBV24-1	few	TRBJ2-3	-	CATSAGRYTDTQYF	TGTGCCACCAGTGCTGGCAGATACACAGATACGCAGTATTTT
TRBV29-1	-	TRBJ2-7	-	CSVRGGASYEQYF	TGCAGCGTACGAGGGGGTGCCTCCTACGAGCAGTACTTC
TRBV11-2	few	TRBJ2-4	-	CASSYPGAKNIQYF	TGTGCCAGCAGCTACCCGGGAGCCAAAAACATTCAGTACTTC
TRBV4-2	few	TRBJ2-1	-	CASSSSGQASYNEQFF	TGTGCCAGCAGCAGTAGCGGCCAAGCCTCCTACAATGAGCAGTTCTTC
TRBV5-1	few	TRBJ1-3	-	CASTVGNTIYF	TGCGCCAGCACGGTTGGAAACACCATATATTTT
TRBV7-8	-	TRBJ2-3	-	CASSLSTLSDTQYF	TGTGCCAGCAGCTTATCGACCCTATCAGATACGCAGTATTTT
TRBV5-1	few	TRBJ2-6	-	CASSLGQLPSGANVLTF	TGCGCCAGCAGCTTGGGACAGTTACCCTCTGGGGCCAACGTCCTGACTTTC